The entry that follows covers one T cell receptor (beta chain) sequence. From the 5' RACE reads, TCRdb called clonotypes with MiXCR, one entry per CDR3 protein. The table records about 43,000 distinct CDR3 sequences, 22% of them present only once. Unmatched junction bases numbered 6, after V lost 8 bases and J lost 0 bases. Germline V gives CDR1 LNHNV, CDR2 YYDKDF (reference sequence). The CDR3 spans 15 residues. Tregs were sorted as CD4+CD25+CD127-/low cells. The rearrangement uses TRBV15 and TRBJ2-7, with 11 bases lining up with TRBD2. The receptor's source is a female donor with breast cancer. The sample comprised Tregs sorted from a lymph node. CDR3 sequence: CATSSSGRSSYEQYF. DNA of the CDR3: TGTGCCACCTCTTCTAGCGGGAGGTCCTCCTACGAGCAGTACTTC.